The present entry profiles one T cell receptor beta chain with its context. The antigen is unknown. The entry originates in a study of T cells after yellow fever vaccination. UMIs were added to TCR cDNA along with a universal primer site when it was made by 5'RACE template switching. TCRdb analysed the 5' RACE reads with MiXCR anew, one entry per CDR3 protein. This table has roughly 120,000 distinct CDR3 sequences, roughly 8.9% appearing once. Germline V gene data show CDR1 as MNHEY and CDR2 as SVGAGI. Trimming removed 2 bases at V and 6 bases at J, with 14 bases between. The CDR3 loop spans 15 amino acids. Study-wide points: Though weaker, the secondary response peaked faster, on day 5 versus 15. In FACS-sorted repertoires, abundant clonotypes from the bulk population could appear as contaminants. A large majority of primary-vaccination clones showed up again after the booster (around 96% CD4, around 85% CD8).

The clonotype was recovered from a man aged 30 to 39 who received the YFV17D yellow fever vaccine. The material was CD8+ T cells sorted from PBMCs, obtained 45 days after the yellow fever booster vaccination. The rearrangement links TRBV6-5 to TRBJ2-1; TRBD2 might be the D (5 bases). The CDR3 sequence is CASSYGLARSNEQFF. In nucleotides, the CDR3 is TGTGCCAGCAGTTACGGACTCGCCCGGAGCAATGAGCAGTTCTTC.